The clone carrying this T cell receptor beta chain has only one observation. The source of the sample is a study of blood T cell repertoires in COVID-19. Study-wide background: Sources were T cells, B-cell-depleted T cells, or PBMCs; the material itself was cDNA or gDNA.

In the source study's methods: Reference gene primer amplification in the assay estimated nucleated cell counts. Assay: immunoSEQ multiplex PCR; the TCRdb copy retains only in-frame clones and omits some. Clone size and V and J calls were adopted from that table, with D and trimming inferred from the DNA. The sample contains about 50,000 clones, 85% to 95% of which appear only once. The CDR3 is 20 residues long. The V and J ends lost 4 bases and 3 bases, in that order; junction bases with no gene match: 13. Germline V CDR1 and CDR2: MNHEY, SVGEGT. The sequence was collected from a woman older than 75 with acute or convalescent COVID-19. The chain couples TRBV6-2 or TRBV6-3 to TRBJ2-2; TRBD2 aligns across 14 bases. Specimen: peripheral blood. The CDR3 nucleotides read TGTGCCAGCAGTTCATTACGAGGGACTAGCGGGAGTATCGACACCGGGGAGCTGTTTTTT. Residues: CASSSLRGTSGSIDTGELFF.